This T cell receptor beta chain stems from a study of shared clonotypes between healthy human individuals. Study at large: The study enrolled a couple of women and three men aged 18 to 49.

CDR3 length: 15 amino acids. Germline CDR1 and CDR2: MGHRA and YSYEKL. V gave up 0 bases and J gave up 4 bases; unmatched junction bases: 5. The repertoire was sequenced with immunoSEQ multiplex PCR; TCRdb's copy has only in-frame clones and lacks some. Here the sample spans over 95,000 clones, about 63% being singletons. This TCR was sampled from a woman aged 25 to 39 in good health. Sequencing was performed on memory CD8+ T cells sorted from blood. The subset denotes: CD45RO+ cells pooled with CCR7-negative TemRA cells. The chain joins TRBV4-1 to TRBJ1-2; 7 bases fit TRBD1. CDR3 DNA sequence: TGCGCCAGCAGCCAAGACAGGGGGGTGTTCTATGGCTACACCTTC. It yields the protein CASSQDRGVFYGYTF.